This entry lists 26 T cell receptor beta chains sequenced from one sample in a study of OX40 agonist ivuxolimab in advanced cancers. Only in-frame clones appear in the TCRdb table, and some are missing; sequencing was by immunoSEQ multiplex PCR. The table lists tens of thousands of clones, about nine tenths of them singletons. Sequences were derived from CD4+ or CD8+ T cells sorted from blood, sampled in a trial of the OX40 agonist ivuxolimab. The receptors here all came from an adult with an advanced solid tumor such as melanoma, head and neck, liver or kidney cancer.

The gene calls are TRBV5-1 and TRBJ2-6; D ambiguous. Trimming took 0 bases from V and 3 from J, leaving 10 bases between them. This CDR3 spans 16 amino acids. Germline values: CDR1 SGHRS, CDR2 YFSETQ. The CDR3 protein is CASSLVESFGANVLTF. DNA for the CDR3: TGCGCCAGCAGCTTGGTGGAAAGCTTTGGGGCCAACGTCCTGACTTTC.

This clone was recorded once. The chain couples TRBV2 to TRBJ1-2, with D possibly being TRBD1 (6 bases). Germline V gene data show CDR1 as SNHLY and CDR2 as FYNNEI. CDR3 length: 16 amino acids. Trimming removed 2 bases at V and 3 bases at J, with 16 bases between. In DNA form, the CDR3 reads TGTGCCAGCAGTGAAAATAGACAGGTTGGTGACTATGGCTACACCTTC. Translation gives CASSENRQVGDYGYTF.

CDR3 bases: TGCGCCAGCGGGACAGAACCCTACGAGCAGTACTTC. The encoded protein is CASGTEPYEQYF. The chain is built from TRBV5-1 and TRBJ2-7; 7 nucleotides match TRBD1. The junction had 3 bases not matched to a gene; V was cut back by 7 bases and J by 2 bases. The CDR3 is 12 residues long. Germline V gives CDR1 SGHRS, CDR2 YFSETQ. The variable domain in full, with the rest retrieved from reference TRBV5-1 and TRBJ2-7, is KAGVTQTPRYLIKTRGQQVTLSCSPISGHRSVSWYQQTPGQGLQFLFEYFSETQRNKGNFPGRFSGRQFSNSRSEMNVSTLELGDSALYLCASGTEPYEQYFGPGTRLTVT.

This sequence joins TRBV5-1 and TRBJ1-2; 7 bases line up with TRBD1. The CDR3 is 13 amino acids. J gave up 4 bases and V 4 bases, and 4 bases lay outside the gene matches. Germline V gene lookup returns CDR1 SGHRS and CDR2 YFSETQ. The chain's CDR3 is CASSRGTVYGYTF. Written as DNA, the CDR3 is TGCGCCAGCAGCCGGGGGACAGTCTATGGCTACACCTTC.

The J gene is TRBJ2-4, the V gene TRBV6-1; D is undetermined. This CDR3 has 14 amino acids. CDR1 is MNHNS and CDR2 is SASEGT in the germline V gene. Trimming removed 1 base from V and 5 bases from J, with 9 bases in between. The CDR3 DNA reads TGTGCCAGCAGTGAAGTTGGCAGGCAAAACATTCAGTACTTC. Translation: CASSEVGRQNIQYF.

The chain combines TRBV18 with TRBJ1-5; 8 nucleotides agree with TRBD1. After removal of 6 bases from V and 3 bases from J, the junction contained 10 bases not matched to a gene. Germline V gene sequence: CDR1 KGHSH, CDR2 LQKENI. The CDR3 sequence is 16 residues long. CDR3 sequence (DNA): TGTGCCAGCTCCCCGACAGGGGACACTCCCAATCAGCCCCAGCATTTT. It is translated as CASSPTGDTPNQPQHF. The full variable domain, rest sourced from reference TRBV18 and TRBJ1-5, is NAGVMQNPRHLVRRRGQEARLRCSPMKGHSHVYWYRQLPEEGLKFMVYLQKENIIDESGMPKERFSAEFPKEGPSILRIQQVVRGDSAAYFCASSPTGDTPNQPQHFGDGTRLSIL.

The CDR3 loop is CASSPRTGTAEQYF. For the CDR3, the DNA is TGTGCCAGCTCACCCCGGACAGGGACGGCCGAGCAGTACTTC. This chain joins TRBV18 and TRBJ2-7, with 8 bases lining up with TRBD1. Germline V gene sequence: CDR1 KGHSH, CDR2 LQKENI. The CDR3 extends over 14 amino acids. The trim removed 3 bases at V and 6 bases at J, leaving 7 bases unmatched.

The CDR3 bases are TGCGCCAGCCGCCTGGGGCGGGACGGCGGAGCTGAAGCTTTCTTT. It is translated as CASRLGRDGGAEAFF. The chain joins TRBV10-1 to TRBJ1-1; the D gene is possibly TRBD1 (5 bases). The ends were cut back, 8 bases at V and 6 bases at J, with 22 bases in the middle. Looked up from germline, CDR1 is WNHNN and CDR2 is SYGVQD (reference sequence). CDR3 length equals 15 residues.

The CDR3 bases are TGTGCCAGCAGCCCGTCTGCGTACACAGATACGCAGTATTTT. It codes for CASSPSAYTDTQYF. V usage is TRBV9 and J usage is TRBJ2-3, with unresolved D. Trimming stripped 4 bases from V and 2 bases from J, with 11 bases between. This CDR3 has 14 amino acids. Germline CDR1 reads SGDLS; CDR2 reads YYNGEE.

This chain connects TRBV18 to TRBJ1-2, with D maybe TRBD1 (5 bases). CDR1 is KGHSH, CDR2 LQKENI, per germline. The CDR3 contains 14 residues. V dropped 6 bases and J dropped 8 bases, with 19 bases sitting between them. CDR3 DNA sequence: TGTGCCAGCTCCCCCCCAGGGCAATTGGGAGGCTACACCTTC. Protein sequence: CASSPPGQLGGYTF.

The rearrangement links TRBV18 to TRBJ1-2; no clear D gene. The CDR3 has 12 amino acids. Trimming removed 1 base from V and 3 bases from J, with 3 bases in between. CDR1 and CDR2 (germline): KGHSH, LQKENI. CDR3 in amino acids: CASSPLYYGYTF. The CDR3, as DNA: TGTGCCAGCTCACCACTTTACTATGGCTACACCTTC.

J is TRBJ2-2 and V is TRBV6-5; TRBD2 might be the D (7 bases). The CDR3 is 15 residues long. Germline V gives CDR1 MNHEY, CDR2 SVGAGI. With 5 bases removed from V and 4 bases from J, the gap between germline ends came to 14 bases. The CDR3 sequence is CASSVQGGSTGELFF. The CDR3 bases are TGTGCCAGCAGTGTACAGGGCGGGAGCACCGGGGAGCTGTTTTTT.

This clone was seen only once. The chain uses TRBV9 and TRBJ1-2; 7 bases match TRBD1. Per germline, CDR1 SGDLS and CDR2 YYNGEE. The CDR3 is 14 residues long. The V segment lost 4 bases and the J segment 4 bases; nucleotides outside the gene matches: 7. CDR3 in amino acids: CASSPRGQFYGYTF. CDR3 sequence (DNA): TGTGCCAGCAGCCCTCGGGGACAGTTCTATGGCTACACCTTC.

This chain uses TRBV28 with TRBJ2-7, with 7 bases aligning to TRBD1. V gave up 8 bases and J gave up 2 bases; unmatched junction bases: 9. Germline lookup yields CDR1 MDHEN and CDR2 SYDVKM. The CDR3 is 14 residues long. CDR3 loop: CASRSTGIPYEQYF. The CDR3 DNA is TGTGCCAGCCGTTCGACAGGGATACCCTACGAGCAGTACTTC.

This rearrangement joins TRBV9 to TRBJ2-5; the match to TRBD2 covers 7 bases. The germline CDR1 and CDR2 sequences are SGDLS and YYNGEE. The CDR3 runs to 14 residues. Trimming at V came to 7 bases and at J to 5 bases, leaving 11 bases not matched to a gene. The CDR3 is CASSLGGIRETQYF. As DNA, the CDR3 is TGTGCCAGCTCTCTGGGGGGGATAAGGGAGACCCAGTACTTC. Supplemented by reference TRBV9 and TRBJ2-5, the full variable domain reads DSGVTQTPKHLITATGQRVTLRCSPRSGDLSVYWYQQSLDQGLQFLIQYYNGEERAKGNILERFSAQQFPDLHSELNLSSLELGDSALYFCASSLGGIRETQYFGPGTRLLVL.

The V call is TRBV5-1, the J call TRBJ1-1, with unresolved D. V dropped 4 bases and J dropped 5 bases, with 15 bases sitting between them. In germline, CDR1 is SGHRS, CDR2 YFSETQ. This CDR3 contains 14 residues. The CDR3 is CASSPNLEATEAFF. CDR3 in DNA: TGCGCCAGCAGCCCCAATCTGGAGGCGACTGAAGCTTTCTTT.

The CDR3 reads CSVERAENIQYF. CDR3 bases: TGCAGCGTTGAACGGGCGGAAAACATTCAGTACTTC. This rearrangement joins TRBV29-1 to TRBJ2-4, with no clear D. This CDR3 spans 12 amino acids. From germline, CDR1 is SQVTM and CDR2 ANQGSEA. V was trimmed by 2 bases and J by 5 bases, leaving 7 bases between them.

V gene TRBV6-5 combines with J gene TRBJ2-7, with 9 bases identical to TRBD2. The germline V gene encodes CDR1 MNHEY and CDR2 SVGAGI. This CDR3 is 15 amino acids long. Trimming removed 7 bases from V and 4 bases from J; junction bases left unmatched: 11. The CDR3 nucleotides read TGTGCCAGCACTAGCGGGAAAACTATCGTGTACGAGCAGTACTTC. Amino acids: CASTSGKTIVYEQYF.

J is TRBJ2-7 and V is TRBV2, with TRBD2 identical over 13 bases. The germline CDR1 and CDR2 sequences are SNHLY and FYNNEI. CDR3 length: 19 amino acids. J was trimmed by 7 bases and V by 0 bases; bases with no gene match: 15. The CDR3 coding sequence is TGTGCCAGCAGTGAAGCAGGTGGAGGACTAGCGGGAGTTCCGGGAGAGCAGTACTTC. This translates into CASSEAGGGLAGVPGEQYF.

This chain uses TRBV5-1 with TRBJ2-1; 11 positions agree with TRBD1. This CDR3 is built from 16 residues. J was trimmed by 4 bases and V by 4 bases; bases with no gene match: 7. Germline loops: CDR1 SGHRS, CDR2 YFSETQ. DNA of the CDR3: TGCGCCAGCAGCCCGGGGACAGGGGGTGGGTACAATGAGCAGTTCTTC. Residues: CASSPGTGGGYNEQFF.

The chain is built from TRBV29-1 and TRBJ1-1; 7 bases line up with TRBD1. The CDR3 covers 14 residues. Germline CDR1 reads SQVTM; CDR2 reads ANQGSEA. V was pared by 2 bases and J by 5 bases, with 8 bases of the junction left unmatched. CDR3 DNA sequence: TGCAGCGTTGAAAAAGGGGGCGGAAGAACTGAAGCTTTCTTT. Translated: CSVEKGGGRTEAFF.

The V call is TRBV5-1, the J call TRBJ1-1; 8 bases match TRBD1. The CDR3 runs 15 residues. V gave up 4 bases and J gave up 4 bases; unmatched junction bases: 9. CDR1 and CDR2 (germline): SGHRS, YFSETQ. The CDR3 is CASSRGQGDSTEAFF. CDR3 nucleotides: TGCGCCAGCAGCCGTGGACAGGGTGATAGCACTGAAGCTTTCTTT.

The chain joins TRBV9 to TRBJ2-7; TRBD1 matches 10 bases. The CDR3 has 16 amino acids. Looked up from germline, CDR1 is SGDLS and CDR2 is YYNGEE. Germline trimming cut 0 bases from V and 2 bases from J; bases unmatched to any gene: 5. CDR3 protein: CASSVAGQGSPYEQYF. The CDR3 nucleotides read TGTGCCAGCAGCGTAGCGGGACAGGGGTCCCCCTACGAGCAGTACTTC.

The chain is built from TRBV7-9 and TRBJ2-5, with D unclear. Germline V CDR1 and CDR2: SEHNR, FQNEAQ (reference sequence). The CDR3 covers 15 residues. Trimming pared 2 bases from V and 4 bases from J, leaving 14 bases between. The CDR3 reads CASSLSGRSAETQYF. The CDR3 region has the DNA TGTGCCAGCAGCTTATCCGGACGGAGCGCAGAGACCCAGTACTTC.

V is TRBV19 and J is TRBJ2-5, with 12 bases that match TRBD2. The ends lost 4 bases at V and 5 bases at J; junction bases unmatched: 5. Germline V gives CDR1 LNHDA, CDR2 SQIVND (reference sequence). The CDR3 consists of 15 residues. The CDR3 sequence is CASSSPSGGVETQYF. The CDR3 region has the DNA TGTGCCAGTAGTAGTCCTAGCGGGGGGGTGGAGACCCAGTACTTC. The full variable domain, rest sourced from reference TRBV19 and TRBJ2-5, is DGGITQSPKYLFRKEGQNVTLSCEQNLNHDAMYWYRQDPGQGLRLIYYSQIVNDFQKGDIAEGYSVSREKKESFPLTVTSAQKNPTAFYLCASSSPSGGVETQYFGPGTRLLVL.

This chain joins TRBV7-6 and TRBJ2-2; no clear D gene. The V end was cut by 7 bases, the J end by 6 bases, with 9 bases between. The CDR3 consists of 12 residues. Germline V gives CDR1 SGHVS, CDR2 FNYEAQ. The CDR3 DNA sequence: TGTGCCAGCAACTCAGGCGCCGGGGAGCTGTTTTTT. Translated, it gives CASNSGAGELFF.